A selection of T cell receptor beta chains follows, all from one sample in a study of cytomegalovirus exposure and HLA in healthy donors. This table comes from immunoSEQ multiplex PCR, and its TCRdb copy is limited to in-frame clones, with some not included. Of roughly 130,000 clones listed, roughly nine tenths are singletons. The source material was PBMCs. The receptors shown here come from a man between 25 and 39 years old in good health and CMV-seronegative. CDR3s include the opening cysteine and the closing phenylalanine or tryptophan. Each record gives: J gene, clone size, V gene, D gene, CDR3 DNA, CDR3 protein. A D gene is named only where the DNA matches it firmly. Clone size, where shown, is once, few, many, or a class for clones that have expanded.

j_call: TRBJ1-5; clone_size: NA; v_call: TRBV7-9; d_call: NA; cdr3_nt: TGTGCCAGCAGCTTCGGCAGGGGTCAGCCCCAGCATTTT; cdr3_aa: CASSFGRGQPQHF
j_call: TRBJ2-2; clone_size: few; v_call: TRBV10-1; d_call: NA; cdr3_nt: TGCGCCAGCAGTGATTTCGAACAGGGAGTGGACGGGGAGCTGTTTTTT; cdr3_aa: CASSDFEQGVDGELFF
j_call: TRBJ2-7; clone_size: NA; v_call: TRBV10-3; d_call: NA; cdr3_nt: TGTGCCATCAGTGAGTCGGAGACAGCCTACGAGCAGTACTTC; cdr3_aa: CAISESETAYEQYF
j_call: TRBJ2-5; clone_size: once; v_call: TRBV11-2; d_call: TRBD1; cdr3_nt: TGTGCCAGCAGCCGTTACCGGGACAGTCTCCAAGAGACCCAGTACTTC; cdr3_aa: CASSRYRDSLQETQYF
j_call: TRBJ1-5; clone_size: few; v_call: TRBV4-1; d_call: NA; cdr3_nt: TGCGCCAGCAGCCAACCAGGGAAGGGGGATCAGCCCCAGCATTTT; cdr3_aa: CASSQPGKGDQPQHF
j_call: TRBJ1-4; clone_size: NA; v_call: TRBV25-1; d_call: TRBD1; cdr3_nt: TGTGCCAGCAGGTCCTCCGGGACAGGGAGGGAAAAACTGTTTTTT; cdr3_aa: CASRSSGTGREKLFF
j_call: TRBJ2-3; clone_size: NA; v_call: TRBV27; d_call: TRBD1; cdr3_nt: TGTGCCAGCAGTTCCGTGACAGGGGGGACTAGCACAGATACGCAGTATTTT; cdr3_aa: CASSSVTGGTSTDTQYF
j_call: TRBJ2-7; clone_size: NA; v_call: TRBV27; d_call: NA; cdr3_nt: TGTGCCAGCAGCGATTATAGCTCCTACGAGCAGTACTTC; cdr3_aa: CASSDYSSYEQYF
j_call: TRBJ2-2; clone_size: NA; v_call: TRBV14; d_call: NA; cdr3_nt: TGTGCCAGCAGCCAGGGGGCCGTCGGGGAGCTGTTTTTT; cdr3_aa: CASSQGAVGELFF
j_call: TRBJ2-7; clone_size: NA; v_call: TRBV7-2; d_call: TRBD2; cdr3_nt: TGTGCCAGCAGCTTCCCAGCGGGGGGAACCTACGAGCAGTACTTC; cdr3_aa: CASSFPAGGTYEQYF
j_call: TRBJ1-1; clone_size: NA; v_call: TRBV7-2; d_call: TRBD1; cdr3_nt: TGTGCCAGCAGCTTATGGGGACAGGAAGCTTTCTTT; cdr3_aa: CASSLWGQEAFF
j_call: TRBJ2-2; clone_size: NA; v_call: TRBV7-9; d_call: TRBD1; cdr3_nt: TGTGCCAGCAGCGCCCGCGGGGCAGGGGGCCCCGGGGAGCTGTTTTTT; cdr3_aa: CASSARGAGGPGELFF
j_call: TRBJ1-2; clone_size: NA; v_call: TRBV19; d_call: TRBD1; cdr3_nt: TGTGCCAGTAGTCGACAGGGTGTGGGAGGCTACACCTTC; cdr3_aa: CASSRQGVGGYTF
j_call: TRBJ2-7; clone_size: NA; v_call: TRBV5-6; d_call: TRBD1; cdr3_nt: TGTGCCAGCAGTGCAGGGGGCCCAGAACCCTACGAGCAGTACTTC; cdr3_aa: CASSAGGPEPYEQYF
j_call: TRBJ1-1; clone_size: NA; v_call: TRBV2; d_call: NA; cdr3_nt: TGTGCCAGCAGTCCTTCACGGGACACTGAAGCTTTCTTT; cdr3_aa: CASSPSRDTEAFF
j_call: TRBJ2-7; clone_size: NA; v_call: TRBV29-1; d_call: TRBD1; cdr3_nt: TGCAGCGTCCGACCGGGACAGTCCTACGAGCAGTACTTC; cdr3_aa: CSVRPGQSYEQYF
j_call: TRBJ2-3; clone_size: NA; v_call: TRBV20-1; d_call: NA; cdr3_nt: TGCAGTGCTAGATATATGGATACGCAGTATTTT; cdr3_aa: CSARYMDTQYF
j_call: TRBJ2-7; clone_size: NA; v_call: TRBV2; d_call: TRBD2; cdr3_nt: TGTGCCAGCAGTTGGACTAGCGGGGACTACGAGCAGTACTTC; cdr3_aa: CASSWTSGDYEQYF
j_call: TRBJ2-1; clone_size: NA; v_call: TRBV5-4; d_call: TRBD2; cdr3_nt: TGTGCCAGCAGCTTACTAGCGGGGGGGCCAGGGAATGAGCAGTTCTTC; cdr3_aa: CASSLLAGGPGNEQFF
j_call: TRBJ2-7; clone_size: NA; v_call: TRBV11-1; d_call: TRBD1; cdr3_nt: TGTGCCAGCAGCTTAGCCTGGCCTGACAGGGGCGACTACGAGCAGTACTTC; cdr3_aa: CASSLAWPDRGDYEQYF
j_call: TRBJ2-7; clone_size: NA; v_call: TRBV19; d_call: NA; cdr3_nt: TGTGCCAGTAGTGCTCAACAGGGAGCCGAGCAGTACTTC; cdr3_aa: CASSAQQGAEQYF
j_call: TRBJ2-1; clone_size: once; v_call: TRBV28; d_call: TRBD2; cdr3_nt: TGTGCCACCAAGCGGGGGGGGACCTACAATGAGCAGTTCTTC; cdr3_aa: CATKRGGTYNEQFF
j_call: TRBJ2-2; clone_size: NA; v_call: TRBV7-8; d_call: NA; cdr3_nt: TGTGCCAGCAGCCCAGGGGTGAACACCGGGGAGCTGTTTTTT; cdr3_aa: CASSPGVNTGELFF
j_call: TRBJ2-2; clone_size: once; v_call: TRBV18; d_call: NA; cdr3_nt: TGTGCCAGCTCACCGAGGCAGCGCGACGGGGAGCTGTTTTTT; cdr3_aa: CASSPRQRDGELFF